The T cell receptor beta chain under discussion was sequenced for a study of siplizumab effects on memory and regulatory T cells. This table comes from immunoSEQ multiplex PCR, and its TCRdb copy is limited to in-frame clones, with some not included. The sample lists around 100,000 clones; around 94% were seen once. Per the germline V gene, CDR1 is SGHDT and CDR2 is YYEEEE. The CDR3 is 15 residues long. V lost 3 bases and J lost 2; bases outside the gene matches: 4. The source is a human donor in good health. The material sequenced was non-Treg CD4+ T cells sorted from blood. This chain joins TRBV5-6 and TRBJ2-7, with TRBD1 matching over 11 bases. This CDR3 reads CASSWGTGGAYEQYF. The DNA of the CDR3 is TGTGCCAGCAGCTGGGGGACAGGGGGAGCCTACGAGCAGTACTTC.